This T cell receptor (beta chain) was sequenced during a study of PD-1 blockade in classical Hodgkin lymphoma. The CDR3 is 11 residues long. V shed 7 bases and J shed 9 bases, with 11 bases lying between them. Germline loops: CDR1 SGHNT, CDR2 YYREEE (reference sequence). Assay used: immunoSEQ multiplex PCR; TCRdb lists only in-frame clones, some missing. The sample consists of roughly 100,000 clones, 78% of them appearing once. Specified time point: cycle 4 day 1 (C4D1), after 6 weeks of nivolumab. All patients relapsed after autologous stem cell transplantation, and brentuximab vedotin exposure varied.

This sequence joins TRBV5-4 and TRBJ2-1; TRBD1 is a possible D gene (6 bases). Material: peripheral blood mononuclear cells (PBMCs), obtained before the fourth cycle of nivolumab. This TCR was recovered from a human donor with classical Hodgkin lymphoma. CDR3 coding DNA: TGTGCCAGCCACTGGGGGCCTGAGCAGTTCTTC. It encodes CASHWGPEQFF.